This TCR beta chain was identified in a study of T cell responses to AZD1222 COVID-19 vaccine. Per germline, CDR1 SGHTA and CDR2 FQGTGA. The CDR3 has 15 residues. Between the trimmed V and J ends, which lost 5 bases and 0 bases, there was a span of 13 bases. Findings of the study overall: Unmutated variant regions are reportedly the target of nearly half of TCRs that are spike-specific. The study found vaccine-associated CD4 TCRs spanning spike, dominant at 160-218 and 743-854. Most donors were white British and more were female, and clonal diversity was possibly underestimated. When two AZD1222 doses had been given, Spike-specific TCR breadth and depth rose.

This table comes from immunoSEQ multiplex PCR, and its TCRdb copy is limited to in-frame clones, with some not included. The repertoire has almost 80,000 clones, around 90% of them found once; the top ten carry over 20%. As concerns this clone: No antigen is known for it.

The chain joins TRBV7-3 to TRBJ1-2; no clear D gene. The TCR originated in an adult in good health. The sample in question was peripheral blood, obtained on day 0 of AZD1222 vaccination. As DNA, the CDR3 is TGTGCCAGCAGCCTCAGACGGATAGCTAACTATGGCTACACCTTC. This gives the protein CASSLRRIANYGYTF.